Each of the 29 T cell receptor beta chains below was sequenced from the same sample in a study of technical replicates of blood from a handful of donors. Assay: immunoSEQ multiplex PCR; the TCRdb copy retains only in-frame clones and omits some. This table holds 10,000 to 15,000 clones, approximately 94% found once. The sample consisted of PBMCs. The receptors shown here come from a human donor in good health.

V usage is TRBV10-1 and J usage is TRBJ1-1; D perhaps matches TRBD1 (5 bases). Germline CDR1 is WNHNN and CDR2 is SYGVQD (reference sequence). The germline V and J ends were trimmed by 6 bases and 5 bases, with 13 bases remaining between them. The CDR3 covers 13 residues. DNA for the CDR3: TGCGCCAGCAGAGGGGCAGAGTGGACTGAAGCTTTCTTT. This sequence encodes CASRGAEWTEAFF.

The rearrangement links TRBV27 to TRBJ2-2; D is ambiguous. CDR1 and CDR2 (germline): MNHEY, SMNVEV (reference sequence). CDR3 length equals 16 residues. V was trimmed by 1 base and J by 4 bases, leaving 13 bases between them. CDR3 sequence: CASSLLVHTGTGELFF. CDR3 bases: TGTGCCAGCAGTTTATTGGTCCACACGGGCACCGGGGAGCTGTTTTTT.

The gene calls are TRBV7-8 and TRBJ2-2; D possibly corresponds to TRBD2 (7 bases). Germline V lookup: CDR1 SGHVS, CDR2 FQNEAQ. The ends were cut back, 1 base at V and 5 bases at J, with 14 bases in the middle. CDR3 length: 16 amino acids. In DNA form, the CDR3 reads TGTGCCAGCAGCTTAGTAGGAGGGGGGGATACCGGGGAGCTGTTTTTT. The encoded protein is CASSLVGGGDTGELFF.

The chain has TRBV6-4 and TRBJ2-1, with 7 bases fitting TRBD1. This CDR3 region has 13 residues. J gave up 8 bases and V 9 bases, and 10 bases lay outside the gene matches. Germline V gene data show CDR1 as MRHNA and CDR2 as SNTAGT. The CDR3 nucleotides read TGTGCCAGGGGAGAGACAGGGATCGATGAGCAGTTCTTC. This codes for CARGETGIDEQFF.

The rearrangement links TRBV4-1 to TRBJ2-7, with TRBD2 as a possible D gene (7 bases). CDR1 MGHRA and CDR2 YSYEKL come from the germline V gene. V was cut by 1 base and J by 3 bases, with 19 bases left in between. This CDR3 has 17 residues. The chain's CDR3 is CASSQGGRGGGFYEQYF. DNA for the CDR3: TGCGCCAGCAGCCAAGGGGGGCGGGGCGGGGGATTCTACGAGCAGTACTTC.

In this sample, this clone turned up once. This chain connects TRBV6-5 to TRBJ2-2; 8 bases line up with TRBD1. Trimming cost V 5 bases and J 5 bases; bases outside gene matches: 4. Looked up from germline, CDR1 is MNHEY and CDR2 is SVGAGI. This CDR3 is 14 amino acids long. CDR3 sequence reads: CASSRTGWTGELFF. In DNA form, the CDR3 reads TGTGCCAGCAGTAGGACAGGGTGGACCGGGGAGCTGTTTTTT.

The CDR3 DNA follows: TGTGCCACCATGGGGGGACTAGCGGGGATCAATGAGCAGTTCTTC. It encodes CATMGGLAGINEQFF. V and J are TRBV6-5 and TRBJ2-1; 13 bases are shared with TRBD2. This CDR3 is 15 amino acids long. Per the germline V gene, CDR1 is MNHEY and CDR2 is SVGAGI. V shed 10 bases, J shed 6 bases, and the junction held 9 bases outside the gene matches.

The rearrangement uses TRBV4-2 and TRBJ2-7; TRBD2 matches 11 bases. CDR3 size: 15 residues. Per germline, CDR1 LGHNA and CDR2 YNFKEQ. V trimming: 2 bases; J trimming: 3 bases; junction bases outside the gene matches: 3. CDR3 protein: CASSQQLAGVYEQYF. In DNA form, the CDR3 reads TGTGCCAGCAGCCAACAACTAGCGGGGGTCTACGAGCAGTACTTC.

This clone was seen just once. The chain is built from TRBV28 and TRBJ1-2; maybe TRBD1 (6 bases). V was clipped by 5 bases and J by 6 bases, with 13 bases between them. CDR1 MDHEN and CDR2 SYDVKM come from the germline V gene. The CDR3 runs 13 residues. The CDR3 DNA reads as TGTGCCAGCAGTCCCGAACAGGGACATGGCTACACCTTC. Its translation: CASSPEQGHGYTF.

This rearrangement joins TRBV28 to TRBJ1-2, with D tentatively TRBD1 (6 bases). The CDR3 consists of 14 residues. Trimming took 9 bases from V and 0 from J, leaving 14 bases between them. From germline, CDR1 is MDHEN and CDR2 SYDVKM. CDR3 sequence: CASKTGSSNYGYTF. The CDR3 DNA sequence: TGTGCCAGTAAGACAGGTTCATCTAACTATGGCTACACCTTC.

V gene TRBV27 combines with J gene TRBJ1-1; 9 bases agree with TRBD1. The CDR3 is made up of 16 amino acids. Trimming cost V 3 bases and J 5 bases; bases outside gene matches: 10. Germline CDR1 reads MNHEY; CDR2 reads SMNVEV (reference sequence). CDR3 region: CASSLSGQGGETEAFF. The CDR3 nucleotides read TGTGCCAGCAGTTTGTCGGGACAGGGTGGAGAGACTGAAGCTTTCTTT.

The chain recombines TRBV30 with TRBJ2-7; no definite D call. Germline assignment: CDR1 GTSNPN and CDR2 SVGIG (reference sequence). Trimming removed 4 bases from V and 0 bases from J, with 7 bases in between. The CDR3 covers 12 residues. This CDR3 is CAWTGSSYEQYF. As DNA, the CDR3 is TGTGCCTGGACAGGAAGCTCCTACGAGCAGTACTTC. Drawing the rest from reference TRBV30 and TRBJ2-7, the complete variable domain is SQTIHQWPATLVQPVGSPLSLECTVEGTSNPNLYWYRQAAGRGLQLLFYSVGIGQISSEVPQNLSASRPQDRQFILSSKKLLLSDSGFYLCAWTGSSYEQYFGPGTRLTVT.

The rearrangement links TRBV30 to TRBJ2-5; 9 bases agree with TRBD2. Germline V CDR1 and CDR2: GTSNPN, SVGIG (reference sequence). The CDR3 spans 15 residues. After removal of 1 base from V and 4 bases from J, the junction contained 7 bases not matched to a gene. The CDR3 sequence: CAWSGAGGPLETQYF. As DNA, the CDR3 is TGTGCCTGGAGTGGGGCGGGAGGGCCCTTAGAGACCCAGTACTTC.

The V call is TRBV18, the J call TRBJ1-2; 9 bases line up with TRBD1. From germline, CDR1 is KGHSH and CDR2 LQKENI. Trimming removed 6 bases from V and 6 bases from J; junction bases left unmatched: 8. The CDR3 extends over 14 amino acids. CDR3 in DNA: TGTGCCAGCTCGGGCCGGGACAGGGTTGATGGCTACACCTTC. Translation: CASSGRDRVDGYTF.

This chain connects TRBV29-1 to TRBJ2-7, with D maybe TRBD1 (6 bases). Germline loops: CDR1 SQVTM, CDR2 ANQGSEA. Trimming cost V 3 bases and J 2 bases, with 11 bases left between them. CDR3 length equals 13 residues. CDR3 amino acids: CSVESGTTYEQYF. The CDR3 DNA reads as TGCAGCGTTGAGTCCGGGACAACCTACGAGCAGTACTTC.

The gene calls are TRBV10-2 and TRBJ2-2; D may be TRBD1 (5 bases). Germline CDR1 and CDR2: WSHSY and SAAADI. Trimming pared 7 bases from V and 4 bases from J, leaving 16 bases between. The CDR3 consists of 15 residues. CDR3 DNA: TGCGCCAGCATGGATGGCAGGGTATTCACCGGGGAGCTGTTTTTT. Its protein is CASMDGRVFTGELFF.

The chain joins TRBV6-6 to TRBJ1-1; unclear D gene. Germline CDR1 is MNHNY and CDR2 is SVGAGI (reference sequence). Trimming took off 6 bases at V and 0 bases at J, with 11 bases between the two ends. The CDR3 extends over 14 amino acids. In nucleotides, the CDR3 is TGTGCCAGCAGGGGCAGGTTTTTGAACACTGAAGCTTTCTTT. Translation: CASRGRFLNTEAFF.

The CDR3 DNA is TGCGCCAGCAGCCAACTATCCCCAGGGGGTGAAGCTTTCTTT. Amino acids: CASSQLSPGGEAFF. The genes are TRBV5-1 and TRBJ1-1, with 7 bases identical to TRBD1. Looked up from germline, CDR1 is SGHRS and CDR2 is YFSETQ. The junction had 10 bases not matched to a gene; V was cut back by 4 bases and J by 7 bases. The CDR3 totals 14 residues.

J is TRBJ2-1 and V is TRBV19; D is perhaps TRBD2 (6 bases). This CDR3 is 16 amino acids long. With 0 bases removed from V and 2 bases from J, the gap between germline ends came to 11 bases. Germline V CDR1 and CDR2: LNHDA, SQIVND (reference sequence). The CDR3 bases are TGTGCCAGTAGTATAGAGGAGGGATACCCCTACAATGAGCAGTTCTTC. Protein: CASSIEEGYPYNEQFF. Based on the CDR3 plus reference TRBV19 and TRBJ2-1, the full variable domain is DGGITQSPKYLFRKEGQNVTLSCEQNLNHDAMYWYRQDPGQGLRLIYYSQIVNDFQKGDIAEGYSVSREKKESFPLTVTSAQKNPTAFYLCASSIEEGYPYNEQFFGPGTRLTVL.

V is TRBV7-3 and J is TRBJ1-2, with 8 nucleotides matching TRBD1. The CDR3 contains 14 residues. The ends lost 5 bases at V and 4 bases at J; junction bases unmatched: 6. From germline, CDR1 is SGHTA and CDR2 FQGTGA. The CDR3 reads CASSPSTGGYGYTF. CDR3 bases: TGTGCCAGCAGCCCTAGCACAGGGGGCTATGGCTACACCTTC.

The rearrangement links TRBV10-3 to TRBJ2-1; 11 nucleotides agree with TRBD2. V shed 4 bases and J 9 bases; nucleotides not matched to a gene: 5. The CDR3 runs 14 residues. Per the germline V gene, CDR1 is ENHRY and CDR2 is SYGVKD. CDR3 sequence (DNA): TGTGCCATCAGTGGGACGGGACTAGCGGCTGAGCAGTTCTTC. Protein sequence: CAISGTGLAAEQFF.

This clone was observed a few times. The chain links TRBV6-1 to TRBJ2-1, with 8 bases lining up with TRBD2. Losses at the gene ends were 1 base for V and 3 bases for J; bases not matched to a gene: 2. This CDR3 has 15 amino acids. CDR1 and CDR2 from the germline V gene are MNHNS and SASEGT. The CDR3 loop is CASSEVSGSYNEQFF. For the CDR3, the DNA is TGTGCCAGCAGTGAAGTAAGCGGGAGCTACAATGAGCAGTTCTTC.

CDR3 in DNA: TGTGCCAGCAGCGTGCTAGCGGGAGGCACCTACGAGCAGTACTTC. The encoded protein is CASSVLAGGTYEQYF. V and J are TRBV9 and TRBJ2-7, with 11 bases aligning to TRBD2. CDR1 and CDR2 (germline): SGDLS, YYNGEE. Trimming removed 2 bases from V and 2 bases from J; junction bases left unmatched: 3. This CDR3 spans 15 amino acids.

V usage is TRBV28 and J usage is TRBJ2-7; TRBD1 might be the D (6 bases). The ends were cut back, 5 bases at V and 1 base at J, with 15 bases in the middle. The CDR3 is 15 amino acids. Germline V gene lookup returns CDR1 MDHEN and CDR2 SYDVKM. The CDR3: CASSERLGASYEQYF. As DNA, the CDR3 is TGTGCCAGCAGTGAACGTCTGGGGGCATCCTACGAGCAGTACTTC.

The V call is TRBV6-5, the J call TRBJ1-3, with 9 bases identical to TRBD1. V lost 2 bases and J lost 2; bases outside the gene matches: 1. The CDR3 runs 15 residues. CDR1 is MNHEY, CDR2 SVGAGI, per germline. The CDR3 bases are TGTGCCAGCAGTTACCGGGACAGGGCTGGAAACACCATATATTTT. It translates to CASSYRDRAGNTIYF.

The V and J genes are TRBV6-5 and TRBJ2-7; 8 nucleotides align to TRBD2. The germline V gene encodes CDR1 MNHEY and CDR2 SVGAGI. This CDR3 is 14 amino acids long. Trimming removed 6 bases from V and 4 bases from J; junction bases left unmatched: 8. This CDR3 is CASSSAGASYEQYF. The DNA of the CDR3 is TGTGCCAGCAGCTCAGCGGGAGCTTCATACGAGCAGTACTTC.

The chain links TRBV28 to TRBJ1-5, with 8 bases identical to TRBD1. After removal of 3 bases from V and 3 bases from J, the junction contained 4 bases not matched to a gene. Germline V lookup: CDR1 MDHEN, CDR2 SYDVKM. There are 15 residues in the CDR3. Here the CDR3 DNA reads TGTGCCAGCAGTTTTGCGGACAGGGACAATCAGCCCCAGCATTTT. It yields the protein CASSFADRDNQPQHF.

The chain couples TRBV5-1 to TRBJ1-2; TRBD1 is a possible D gene (5 bases). The CDR3 sequence is 14 residues long. V was clipped by 5 bases and J by 0 bases, with 11 bases between them. Germline assignment: CDR1 SGHRS and CDR2 YFSETQ. This chain's CDR3 is CASRQDTTNYGYTF. The CDR3 nucleotides are TGCGCCAGCAGACAGGACACAACTAACTATGGCTACACCTTC.

The V call is TRBV18, the J call TRBJ2-2; 8 bases fit TRBD1. The CDR3 contains 17 residues. Germline CDR1 KGHSH, CDR2 LQKENI. The trim removed 3 bases at V and 3 bases at J, leaving 9 bases unmatched. CDR3 loop: CASSPRSPTGDTGELFF. Here the CDR3 DNA reads TGTGCCAGCTCACCCCGATCGCCGACAGGGGACACCGGGGAGCTGTTTTTT.